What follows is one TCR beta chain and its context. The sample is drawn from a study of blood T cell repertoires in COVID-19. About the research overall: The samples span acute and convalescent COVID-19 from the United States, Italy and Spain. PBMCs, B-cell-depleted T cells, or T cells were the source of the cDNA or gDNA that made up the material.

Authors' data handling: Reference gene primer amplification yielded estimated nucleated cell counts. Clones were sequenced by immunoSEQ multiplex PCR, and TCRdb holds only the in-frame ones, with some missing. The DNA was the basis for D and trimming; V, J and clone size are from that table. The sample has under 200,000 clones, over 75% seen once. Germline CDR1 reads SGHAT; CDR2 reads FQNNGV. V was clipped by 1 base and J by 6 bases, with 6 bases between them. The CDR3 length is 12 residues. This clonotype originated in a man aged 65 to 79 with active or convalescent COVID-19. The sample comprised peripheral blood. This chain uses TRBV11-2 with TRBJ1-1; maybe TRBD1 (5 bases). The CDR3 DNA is TGTGCCAGCAGCTTAGCGACAGCTGAAGCTTTCTTT. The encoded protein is CASSLATAEAFF.